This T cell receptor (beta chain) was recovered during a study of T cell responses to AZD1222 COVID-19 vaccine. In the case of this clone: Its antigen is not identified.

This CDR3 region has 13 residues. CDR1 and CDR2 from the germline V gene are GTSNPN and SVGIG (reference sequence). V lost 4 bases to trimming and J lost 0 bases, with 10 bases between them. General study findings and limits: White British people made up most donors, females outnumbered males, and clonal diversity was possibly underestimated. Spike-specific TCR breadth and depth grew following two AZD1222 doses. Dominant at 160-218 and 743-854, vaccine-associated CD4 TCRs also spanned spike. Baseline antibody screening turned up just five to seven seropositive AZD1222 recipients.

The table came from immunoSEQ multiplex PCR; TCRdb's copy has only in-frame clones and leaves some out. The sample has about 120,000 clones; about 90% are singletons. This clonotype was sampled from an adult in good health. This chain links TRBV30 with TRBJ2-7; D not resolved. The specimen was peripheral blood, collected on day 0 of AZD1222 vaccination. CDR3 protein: CAWMARNSYEQYF. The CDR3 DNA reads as TGTGCCTGGATGGCCCGGAACTCCTACGAGCAGTACTTC.